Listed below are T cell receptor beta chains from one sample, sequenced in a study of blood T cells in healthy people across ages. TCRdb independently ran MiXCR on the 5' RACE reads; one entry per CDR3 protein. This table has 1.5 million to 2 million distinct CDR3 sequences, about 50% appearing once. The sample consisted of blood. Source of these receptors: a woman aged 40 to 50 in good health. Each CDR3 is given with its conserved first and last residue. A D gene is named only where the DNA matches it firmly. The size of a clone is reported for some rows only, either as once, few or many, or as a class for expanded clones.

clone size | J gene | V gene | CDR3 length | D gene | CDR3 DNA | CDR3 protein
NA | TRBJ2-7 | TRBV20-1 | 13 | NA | TGCAGTGCTGGAGGGACCGCCTCCTACGAGCAGTACTTC | CSAGGTASYEQYF
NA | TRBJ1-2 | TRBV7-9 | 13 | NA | TGTGCCAGCAGTGCTGAATGGGGCTATGGCTACACCTTC | CASSAEWGYGYTF
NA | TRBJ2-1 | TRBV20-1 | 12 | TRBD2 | TGCAGTGCTACAGCGGGGGGGACGGAGCAGTTCTTC | CSATAGGTEQFF
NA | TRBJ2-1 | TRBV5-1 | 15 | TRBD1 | TGCGCCAGCAGCCCCGACAGGGCCTCCCACAATGAGCAGTTCTTC | CASSPDRASHNEQFF
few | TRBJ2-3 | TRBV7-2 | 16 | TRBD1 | TGTGCCAGCAGCTTAGCCGGGACAGGGACGGCAGATACGCAGTATTTT | CASSLAGTGTADTQYF
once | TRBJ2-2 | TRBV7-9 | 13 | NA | TGTGCCGGCAGCCCAGGGGACACCGGGGAGCTGTTTTTT | CAGSPGDTGELFF
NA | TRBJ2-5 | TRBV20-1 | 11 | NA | TGCAGTGTCGCAGGGGACGAGACCCAGTACTTC | CSVAGDETQYF
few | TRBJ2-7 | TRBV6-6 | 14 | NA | TGTGCCAGCAGTTACTCGAGGGGGGACTACGAGCAGTACTTC | CASSYSRGDYEQYF
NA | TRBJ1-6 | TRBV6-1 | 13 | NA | TGTGCCAGCAGTGAGCGGGGCTGGGCGGCCCTCCACTTT | CASSERGWAALHF
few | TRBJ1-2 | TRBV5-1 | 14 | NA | TGCGCCAGCAGCTTGGAGTCGGGTGGCTATGGCTACACCTTC | CASSLESGGYGYTF
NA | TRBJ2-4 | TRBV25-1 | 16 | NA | TGTGCCAGCAGTGACACGGGGTTGTCAGCCAAAAACATTCAGTACTTC | CASSDTGLSAKNIQYF
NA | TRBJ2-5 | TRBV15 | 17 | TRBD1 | TGTGCCACCAGCAGAGGGACAGGGATGGGGGTGGGAGAGACCCAGTACTTC | CATSRGTGMGVGETQYF
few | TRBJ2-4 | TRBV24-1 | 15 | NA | TGTGCCACCAGTGCCTCGGGGACCCAAAAAAACATTCAGTACTTC | CATSASGTQKNIQYF
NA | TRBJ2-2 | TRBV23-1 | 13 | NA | TGCGCCAGCAGTCAATCAGGGGCCGGGGAGCTGTTTTTT | CASSQSGAGELFF
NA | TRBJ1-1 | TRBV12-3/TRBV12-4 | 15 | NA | TGTGCCAGCAGCCCCAAGACAGGTTTAGACACTGAAGCTTTCTTT | CASSPKTGLDTEAFF
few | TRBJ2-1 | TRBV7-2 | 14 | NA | TGTGCCAGCCCCTGGGGCGGGTTGGACAATGAGCAGTTCTTC | CASPWGGLDNEQFF
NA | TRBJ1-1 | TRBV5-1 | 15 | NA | TGCGCCAGCAGCACCCGACAGGATGTCGCTACTGAAGCTTTCTTT | CASSTRQDVATEAFF
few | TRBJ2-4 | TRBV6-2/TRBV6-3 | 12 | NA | TGTGCCAGTAAAGGTCCAGGAAACATTCAGTACTTC | CASKGPGNIQYF
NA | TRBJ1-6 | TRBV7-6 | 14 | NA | TGTGCCAGCAGCTTAGGGCAGATAGATTCACCCCTCCACTTT | CASSLGQIDSPLHF
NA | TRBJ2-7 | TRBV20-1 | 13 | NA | TGCAGTGCTAGATCTCGACAGCGGTTCGAGCAGTACTTC | CSARSRQRFEQYF
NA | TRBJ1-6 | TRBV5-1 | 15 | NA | TGCGCCAGCAGCTTGGTGGCAGAGGTAAATTCACCCCTCCACTTT | CASSLVAEVNSPLHF
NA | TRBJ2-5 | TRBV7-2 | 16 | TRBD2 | TGTGCCAGCAGCTTAGTTAGCGGGGGTGGTCAAGAGACCCAGTACTTC | CASSLVSGGGQETQYF
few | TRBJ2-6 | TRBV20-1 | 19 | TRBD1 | TGCAGTGCCATGGACAGGAGGAAAGCTACTCGCTCTGGGGCCAACGTCCTGACTTTC | CSAMDRRKATRSGANVLTF